This T cell receptor beta chain was obtained from a study of blood T cell repertoires in COVID-19. Turning to the study itself: From the United States, Italy and Spain came samples of acute and convalescent COVID-19. Nucleic acid was either cDNA or gDNA, and it came from T cells, B-cell-depleted T cells, or PBMCs.

Germline CDR1 MNHNS, CDR2 SASEGT. V shed 2 bases, J shed 10 bases, and the junction held 10 bases outside the gene matches. The CDR3 runs 15 residues. As handled by the study authors: Reference gene primers were amplified, and this amplification served to estimate nucleated cell counts. Clones were read by immunoSEQ multiplex PCR, and TCRdb kept only the in-frame ones, dropping some. V, J and clone size are those of that table, while D and trimming were read from the DNA. The sample has 50,000 to 65,000 clones; around 83% are singletons. This receptor was obtained from a human donor in a cohort sampled during active COVID-19. The genes are TRBV6-1 and TRBJ2-1, with 8 bases lining up with TRBD2. The specimen sequenced was peripheral blood. CDR3 coding DNA: TGTGCCAGCAGTGAAACCTTACCCTCGGGGGGGGAGCAGTTCTTC. It translates to CASSETLPSGGEQFF.